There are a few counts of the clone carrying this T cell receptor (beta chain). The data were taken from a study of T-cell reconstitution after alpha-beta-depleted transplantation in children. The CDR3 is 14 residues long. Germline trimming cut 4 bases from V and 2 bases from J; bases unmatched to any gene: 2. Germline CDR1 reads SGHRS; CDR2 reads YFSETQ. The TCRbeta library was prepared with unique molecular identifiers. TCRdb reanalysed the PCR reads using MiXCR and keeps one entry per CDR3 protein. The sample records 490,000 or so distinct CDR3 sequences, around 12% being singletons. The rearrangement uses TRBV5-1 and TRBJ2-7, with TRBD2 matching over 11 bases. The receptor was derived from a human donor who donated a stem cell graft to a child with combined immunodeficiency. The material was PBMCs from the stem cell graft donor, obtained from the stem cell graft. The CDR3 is CASSGSGGAYEQYF. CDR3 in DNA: TGCGCCAGCAGCGGTAGCGGGGGGGCCTACGAGCAGTACTTC.